What follows are 26 T cell receptor beta chains derived from one specimen sequenced in a study of T cell repertoires in cytomegalovirus infection (dated by TCRdb to the late 2010s). Which antigens these TCRs recognize remains unknown. In light of the paper, this sample's treatment or condition label describes: in vitro stimulation with specific CMV peptide epitopes to enrich CMV-specific T cells. The sequencer listed for this sample is Illumina HiSeq 1500. The raw public data were reprocessed by TCRdb itself: fastp quality trimming at Q25, MiXCR clonotype calling, in-frame beta chains only. Duplicate CDR3 protein sequences are folded into a single record with the most common DNA and genes. In all, the sample holds more than 110,000 distinct CDR3 sequences, and roughly a third of those were seen once. Jointly, the top ten make up roughly 51% of the sample. Source: CD8+ T cells from cultured PBMCs, taken from culture after CMV antigen stimulation. All receptors come from a human donor in good health (CMV status not recorded). Some clones in this sample may be carry-over from other donors' samples.

This chain joins TRBV13 and TRBJ1-2; 7 nucleotides agree with TRBD1. J was trimmed by 0 bases and V by 5 bases; bases with no gene match: 6. In germline, CDR1 is PRHDT, CDR2 FYEKMQ (reference sequence). The CDR3 runs to 15 residues. The CDR3 is CASSVRQGTNYGYTF. CDR3 nucleotide sequence: TGTGCCAGCAGCGTAAGACAGGGAACTAACTATGGCTACACCTTC.

CDR3 residues: CATSDPGGLAGGVSRIGEQFF. The CDR3 DNA follows: TGTGCCACCAGTGATCCCGGTGGGCTAGCGGGGGGTGTATCCCGTATCGGTGAGCAGTTCTTC. The rearrangement uses TRBV24-1 and TRBJ2-1, with 11 bases lining up with TRBD2. This CDR3 is 21 amino acids long. V lost 3 bases, J lost 9 bases, and 24 bases stayed unmatched. CDR1 is KGHDR and CDR2 is SFDVKD in the germline V gene.

The chain is built from TRBV7-9 and TRBJ1-1; D ambiguous. The germline gives CDR1 SEHNR, CDR2 FQNEAQ (reference sequence). This CDR3 spans 13 amino acids. V was clipped by 5 bases and J by 7 bases, with 14 bases between them. CDR3 loop: CASSPGGNDEAFF. CDR3 sequence (DNA): TGTGCCAGCAGCCCCGGAGGGAATGATGAAGCTTTCTTT.

This rearrangement joins TRBV28 to TRBJ1-1; D gene unclear. Germline lookup yields CDR1 MDHEN and CDR2 SYDVKM. Trimming removed 6 bases from V and 6 bases from J, with 14 bases in between. CDR3 length equals 13 residues. CDR3 DNA sequence: TGTGCCAGCAGAGTCAAGGGATACGCTGAAGCTTTCTTT. It yields the protein CASRVKGYAEAFF.

This rearrangement joins TRBV10-3 to TRBJ1-1; D perhaps matches TRBD1 (6 bases). Germline V gene data show CDR1 as ENHRY and CDR2 as SYGVKD. Trimming stripped 7 bases from V and 1 base from J, with 13 bases between. CDR3 length: 14 residues. The CDR3 is CAITPDSANTEAFF. The CDR3 region has the DNA TGTGCCATCACCCCGGACAGCGCGAACACTGAAGCTTTCTTT.

The V call is TRBV27, the J call TRBJ1-2, with unresolved D. The germline V gene encodes CDR1 MNHEY and CDR2 SMNVEV (reference sequence). V was clipped by 6 bases and J by 11 bases, with 19 bases between them. The CDR3 is 13 amino acids. The CDR3 DNA follows: TGTGCCAGCAGCCTGGGCAGTTCACGGCTGTACACCTTC. Protein product: CASSLGSSRLYTF.

The V call is TRBV29-1, the J call TRBJ2-7; D may be TRBD1 (6 bases). The CDR3 consists of 16 residues. Trimming left V 2 bases short and J 4 bases short, with 21 bases between. The germline gives CDR1 SQVTM, CDR2 ANQGSEA. Written as DNA, the CDR3 is TGCAGCGTTGAATATCGGGGTCAAGGGGGTATTTACGAGCAGTACTTC. The encoded protein is CSVEYRGQGGIYEQYF.

This clonotype was observed a handful of times. V is TRBV28 and J is TRBJ2-2; possible D gene TRBD1, 6 bases. Germline V lookup: CDR1 MDHEN, CDR2 SYDVKM. V lost 6 bases, J lost 5 bases, and 19 bases lay in between. The CDR3 contains 16 residues. CDR3 sequence: CASSQIPQGRTGELFF. CDR3 DNA sequence: TGTGCCAGCAGCCAGATCCCGCAGGGGCGGACCGGGGAGCTGTTTTTT. Full variable domain (outside the CDR3, taken from reference TRBV28 and TRBJ2-2): DVKVTQSSRYLVKRTGEKVFLECVQDMDHENMFWYRQDPGLGLRLIYFSYDVKMKEKGDIPEGYSVSREKKERFSLILESASTNQTSMYLCASSQIPQGRTGELFFGEGSRLTVL.

This clonotype was detected many times. This rearrangement joins TRBV7-6 to TRBJ2-1; 10 bases align to TRBD2. CDR3 length: 15 amino acids. Germline V lookup: CDR1 SGHVS, CDR2 FNYEAQ. V lost 1 base to trimming and J lost 10 bases; unmatched junction nucleotides: 7. CDR3 DNA sequence: TGTGCCAGCAGCTTAGACCAGCGGGGGGGCATCGAGCAGTTCTTC. Its protein product is CASSLDQRGGIEQFF. The full variable domain, with the rest looked up from reference TRBV7-6 and TRBJ2-1, is GAGVSQSPRYKVTKRGQDVALRCDPISGHVSLYWYRQALGQGPEFLTYFNYEAQQDKSGLPNDRFSAERPEGSISTLTIQRTEQRDSAMYRCASSLDQRGGIEQFFGPGTRLTVL.

This clonotype showed up many times. This chain joins TRBV19 and TRBJ1-5; TRBD1 is a possible D gene (6 bases). The V and J ends lost 7 bases and 4 bases respectively, with 11 bases between them. The CDR3 has 13 residues. Germline lookup yields CDR1 LNHDA and CDR2 SQIVND (reference sequence). In nucleotides, the CDR3 is TGTGCCAGTAAGGTCCAGGGGAATCAGCCCCAGCATTTT. Translation gives CASKVQGNQPQHF. Full variable domain (outside the CDR3, taken from reference TRBV19 and TRBJ1-5): DGGITQSPKYLFRKEGQNVTLSCEQNLNHDAMYWYRQDPGQGLRLIYYSQIVNDFQKGDIAEGYSVSREKKESFPLTVTSAQKNPTAFYLCASKVQGNQPQHFGDGTRLSIL.

This clonotype appeared a few times. J is TRBJ2-5 and V is TRBV5-1; the match to TRBD2 covers 8 bases. CDR3 length: 15 residues. The J segment lost 4 bases and the V segment lost 4 bases, leaving 9 bases of the junction unmatched. Per the germline V gene, CDR1 is SGHRS and CDR2 is YFSETQ. As DNA, the CDR3 is TGCGCCAGCAGCCGTATAGCGGGGTCAGGAGAGACCCAGTACTTC. Protein sequence: CASSRIAGSGETQYF.

This clonotype was seen a few times. This CDR3 is CASSLWGLAGYPEQFF. The CDR3 DNA follows: TGTGCCAGCAGCTTATGGGGACTAGCGGGGTATCCTGAGCAGTTCTTC. The gene calls are TRBV13 and TRBJ2-1, with 13 positions matching TRBD2. CDR1 and CDR2 from the germline V gene are PRHDT and FYEKMQ (reference sequence). The CDR3 length is 16 residues. Germline trimming cut 2 bases from V and 9 bases from J; bases unmatched to any gene: 7.

The rearrangement uses TRBV20-1 and TRBJ1-1, with a tentative D call TRBD1 (5 bases). The CDR3 spans 16 residues. Germline V lookup: CDR1 DFQATT, CDR2 SNEGSKA (reference sequence). V lost 0 bases, J lost 0 bases, and 14 bases lay in between. The CDR3 DNA follows: TGCAGTGCTAGAGATTGGGGGTCAGGGTTGAACACTGAAGCTTTCTTT. Translated: CSARDWGSGLNTEAFF.

The chain couples TRBV30 to TRBJ1-1; tentatively, D is TRBD1 (6 bases). The CDR3 length is 14 residues. The V gene's germline CDR1 is GTSNPN and CDR2 SVGIG (reference sequence). V was trimmed by 1 base and J by 1 base, leaving 10 bases between them. CDR3 region: CAWSEGGRNTEAFF. Here the CDR3 DNA reads TGTGCCTGGAGTGAGGGGGGTCGGAACACTGAAGCTTTCTTT.

There are a few counts of this clonotype. The rearrangement uses TRBV12-3 or TRBV12-4 and TRBJ1-1; tentatively, D is TRBD1 (6 bases). Between the trimmed V and J ends, which lost 6 bases and 6 bases, there was a span of 11 bases. This CDR3 spans 12 amino acids. CDR3 coding DNA: TGTGCCAGCAGCGGACAGAGCCCTGAAGCTTTCTTT. Encoded protein: CASSGQSPEAFF.

The chain has TRBV4-1 and TRBJ1-1; 8 bases match TRBD1. With V trimmed by 4 bases and J by 9 bases, 4 bases remained unmatched. CDR1 is MGHRA and CDR2 is YSYEKL in the germline V gene. This CDR3 contains 12 residues. The CDR3 region is CASSRGQGQAFF. In nucleotides, the CDR3 is TGCGCCAGCAGCCGAGGACAGGGACAAGCTTTCTTT.

The rearrangement joins TRBV7-8 to TRBJ1-2; D remains unclear. CDR3 length equals 17 residues. Trimming removed 3 bases at V and 0 bases at J, with 17 bases between. Germline CDR1 SGHVS, CDR2 FQNEAQ. CDR3 in amino acids: CASSLSTVEGANYGYTF. CDR3 nucleotides: TGTGCCAGCAGCTTGAGTACCGTGGAGGGAGCTAACTATGGCTACACCTTC. Full variable domain (outside the CDR3, taken from reference TRBV7-8 and TRBJ1-2): GAGVSQSPRYKVAKRGQDVALRCDPISGHVSLFWYQQALGQGPEFLTYFQNEAQLDKSGLPSDRFFAERPEGSVSTLKIQRTQQEDSAVYLCASSLSTVEGANYGYTFGSGTRLTVV.

The sample holds many counts of this clonotype. The V gene is TRBV29-1, the J gene TRBJ2-3, with 10 bases fitting TRBD1. Germline values: CDR1 SQVTM, CDR2 ANQGSEA. The CDR3 is made up of 17 amino acids. V dropped 4 bases and J dropped 3; count of bases not matched to a gene: 13. The CDR3 bases are TGCAGCGTTGCGGGGATAGGGGGGACAGGGGTAACAGATACGCAGTATTTT. Translated, it gives CSVAGIGGTGVTDTQYF.

V is TRBV9 and J is TRBJ2-7; possible D gene TRBD1, 5 bases. Germline assignment: CDR1 SGDLS and CDR2 YYNGEE. V lost 0 bases and J lost 3, with 10 bases in between. This CDR3 has 14 residues. CDR3 sequence reads: CASSVEGRGYEQYF. DNA for the CDR3: TGTGCCAGCAGCGTAGAGGGGCGAGGCTACGAGCAGTACTTC.

This chain connects TRBV10-3 to TRBJ2-5; no reliable D call. The V gene lost 2 bases and the J gene lost 5 bases, with 15 bases spanning the gap. The CDR3 has 15 amino acids. The germline CDR1 and CDR2 sequences are ENHRY and SYGVKD. CDR3 region: CAISEVGPDGETQYF. The CDR3 coding sequence is TGTGCCATCAGTGAGGTCGGGCCGGACGGGGAGACCCAGTACTTC.

Only a few counts were recorded for this clonotype. The genes are TRBV20-1 and TRBJ1-1; D is unresolved. Trimming stripped 5 bases from V and 0 bases from J, with 13 bases between. The CDR3 spans 14 residues. The V gene's germline CDR1 is DFQATT and CDR2 SNEGSKA (reference sequence). The CDR3: CSAALRDMNTEAFF. CDR3 bases: TGCAGTGCTGCTTTAAGAGACATGAACACTGAAGCTTTCTTT.

The chain links TRBV7-8 to TRBJ2-7; D may be TRBD2 (5 bases). Germline V gene sequence: CDR1 SGHVS, CDR2 FQNEAQ. Trimming cost V 5 bases and J 6 bases, with 17 bases left between them. This CDR3 has 14 residues. The CDR3 loop is CASSLYAGTGEQYF. The CDR3 DNA reads as TGTGCCAGCAGCCTTTATGCGGGTACGGGCGAGCAGTACTTC.

This clonotype came up many times. J is TRBJ2-1 and V is TRBV7-2; a weak D match, TRBD2 (6 bases). V was trimmed by 4 bases and J by 3 bases, leaving 13 bases between them. This CDR3 is 15 amino acids long. Germline V gene data show CDR1 as SGHTA and CDR2 as FQGNSA. The DNA for the CDR3 is TGTGCCAGCAGCTCGAGCGGGTGGGGCTACAATGAGCAGTTCTTC. Its protein product is CASSSSGWGYNEQFF.

This clonotype turned up a few times. This sequence joins TRBV19 and TRBJ2-1, with D possibly being TRBD1 or TRBD2 (5 bases each). The CDR3 is 11 amino acids. Germline loops: CDR1 LNHDA, CDR2 SQIVND (reference sequence). The V end was cut by 10 bases, the J end by 10 bases, with 14 bases between. In DNA form, the CDR3 reads TGTGCCACCTCGGGGCCTCGGGAGCAGTTCTTC. Residues: CATSGPREQFF. The entire variable domain, with the rest obtained from reference TRBV19 and TRBJ2-1, is as follows: DGGITQSPKYLFRKEGQNVTLSCEQNLNHDAMYWYRQDPGQGLRLIYYSQIVNDFQKGDIAEGYSVSREKKESFPLTVTSAQKNPTAFYLCATSGPREQFFGPGTRLTVL.

This clonotype occurred once. The CDR3 spells CASSPTGLIEAFF. The CDR3 region has the DNA TGTGCCAGCAGTCCGACAGGGCTGATTGAGGCTTTCTTT. The chain uses TRBV27 and TRBJ1-1; 7 nucleotides line up with TRBD1. Germline CDR1 MNHEY, CDR2 SMNVEV (reference sequence). Unmatched junction bases numbered 11, after V lost 5 bases and J lost 11 bases. CDR3 size: 13 residues.

This clonotype was observed many times. V usage is TRBV3-1 and J usage is TRBJ2-7; 8 bases agree with TRBD2. CDR3 size: 14 residues. V shed 4 bases, J shed 4 bases, and the junction held 6 bases outside the gene matches. Germline V gene sequence: CDR1 LGHDT, CDR2 YNNKEL (reference sequence). The chain's CDR3 is CASSPPGGGYEQYF. In DNA form, the CDR3 reads TGTGCCAGCAGCCCACCGGGCGGGGGGTACGAGCAGTACTTC.